This T cell receptor (beta chain) was identified during a study of blood T cell repertoires in COVID-19. With 1 base removed from V and 5 bases from J, the gap between germline ends came to 12 bases. This CDR3 has 15 residues. CDR1 is LNHNV, CDR2 YYDKDF, per germline (reference sequence). Authors' processing steps: Cell counts per sample came from amplifying reference gene primers. The data were produced by immunoSEQ multiplex PCR, yet TCRdb's version contains in-frame clones alone and is incomplete. From that table come the V and J calls and clone size; the DNA was used to work out D and trimming. The top ten hold over 3% of the sample, which has some 250,000 clones, about 86% seen once.

The source is a woman in her 30s who had recovered from COVID-19. The chain links TRBV15 to TRBJ2-1; weak D call: TRBD1 (5 bases). The specimen was peripheral blood. CDR3 sequence reads: CATSRGLGLDNEQFF. In DNA form, the CDR3 reads TGTGCCACCAGCAGAGGGTTGGGGCTAGACAATGAGCAGTTCTTC.